These 6 T cell receptor beta chains were sequenced from one sample in a study of T cells in Graves' hyperthyroidism and ophthalmopathy. The TCR beta CDR3 regions underwent amplification using RNA transcripts as the source. The HTBI primer set drove a first-round RT-PCR of the TCR CDR3. In TCRdb, the multiplex PCR reads were re-called with MiXCR into one record per CDR3 protein. This sample yields 250,000 to 300,000 distinct CDR3 sequences, of which over 15% are seen a single time; around 57% belongs to the top ten. The material sequenced was blood. The receptor set was obtained from a woman aged 55-75 years with Graves' ophthalmopathy.

This clonotype has at least ten counts. The gene calls are TRBV20-1 and TRBJ1-2; 9 bases match TRBD1. Germline V gene data show CDR1 as DFQATT and CDR2 as SNEGSKA (reference sequence). The CDR3 consists of 13 residues. V dropped 6 bases and J dropped 5; count of bases not matched to a gene: 7. CDR3 region: CSAKTGGVYGYTF. Here the CDR3 DNA reads TGCAGTGCAAAAACAGGGGGCGTGTATGGCTACACCTTC.

This clonotype showed up many times. The CDR3 bases are TGTGCCAGCAGCCGACAAAGCACAGATACGCAGTATTTT. Translated, it gives CASSRQSTDTQYF. This chain links TRBV7-2 with TRBJ2-3; D is unclear. CDR3 length equals 13 residues. Germline V gene data show CDR1 as SGHTA and CDR2 as FQGNSA. V lost 5 bases and J lost 0, with 6 bases in between.

CDR3 region: CASSQKGGPQETQYF. The CDR3 DNA sequence: TGTGCCAGCAGCCAAAAAGGGGGCCCGCAAGAGACCCAGTACTTC. The chain recombines TRBV6-1 with TRBJ2-5; 7 bases align to TRBD1. With V trimmed by 6 bases and J by 2 bases, 9 bases remained unmatched. The CDR3 contains 15 residues. Germline values: CDR1 MNHNS, CDR2 SASEGT.

This clonotype was recorded a few times. The rearrangement joins TRBV6-4 to TRBJ2-2; 7 nucleotides align to TRBD2. The CDR3 has 14 amino acids. V trimming: 5 bases; J trimming: 5 bases; junction bases outside the gene matches: 5. Germline assignment: CDR1 MRHNA and CDR2 SNTAGT. The CDR3 protein is CASSPSGETGELFF. The CDR3 DNA follows: TGTGCCAGCAGTCCGAGCGGGGAGACCGGGGAGCTGTTTTTT.

This clonotype was observed many times. This chain uses TRBV20-1 with TRBJ2-7, with 7 bases that match TRBD1. The CDR3 totals 13 residues. Trimming removed 4 bases from V and 5 bases from J; junction bases left unmatched: 8. Germline loops: CDR1 DFQATT, CDR2 SNEGSKA (reference sequence). CDR3 coding DNA: TGCAGTGCTACCGAGGACAGGTACGACGAGCAGTACTTC. Protein: CSATEDRYDEQYF.

This clonotype was observed many times. J is TRBJ1-4 and V is TRBV5-1, with no clear D. CDR3 size: 14 residues. The V end was cut by 0 bases, the J end by 6 bases, with 9 bases between. The germline gives CDR1 SGHRS, CDR2 YFSETQ. Here the CDR3 DNA reads TGCGCCAGCAGCTTGGGCGGGTCGGATGAAAAACTGTTTTTT. This encodes CASSLGGSDEKLFF.